Shown below are 21 T cell receptor beta chains from a single sample sequenced in a study of cytomegalovirus exposure and HLA in healthy donors. The PCR was carried out with 60 Vbeta primers and 13 Jbeta primers. Clones were read by immunoSEQ multiplex PCR, and TCRdb kept only the in-frame ones, dropping some. This sample has 65,000 to 70,000 clones, with around 87% found just once. Sequenced: PBMCs. Source of these receptors: a woman in her twenties or thirties in good health and CMV-seropositive.

The V call is TRBV5-1, the J call TRBJ1-5, with D possibly TRBD1 on 5 matching bases. V was pared by 4 bases and J by 7 bases, with 15 bases between. Germline V gives CDR1 SGHRS, CDR2 YFSETQ. The CDR3 is 14 amino acids. In nucleotides, the CDR3 is TGCGCCAGCAGCATCGGGACTTCAAGCCAGCCCCAGCATTTT. Protein sequence: CASSIGTSSQPQHF.

This clone has only one observation. V and J are TRBV5-8 and TRBJ1-2; 7 bases map to TRBD1. The CDR3 length is 13 residues. V lost 1 base, J lost 4 bases, and 1 base stayed unmatched. Germline V gene lookup returns CDR1 SGHTS and CDR2 YDEGEE. The CDR3 is CASSLQGGYGYTF. The CDR3 coding sequence is TGTGCCAGCAGCTTGCAGGGGGGCTATGGCTACACCTTC.

V and J are TRBV7-9 and TRBJ2-2; tentative D call: TRBD2 (7 bases). This CDR3 contains 15 residues. Trimming took 6 bases from V and 5 from J, leaving 16 bases between them. CDR1 SEHNR and CDR2 FQNEAQ come from the germline V gene (reference sequence). CDR3 residues: CASSLIKGGTGELFF. In DNA form, the CDR3 reads TGTGCCAGCAGTCTAATCAAGGGGGGGACCGGGGAGCTGTTTTTT.

V usage is TRBV6-1 and J usage is TRBJ2-7, with 7 positions matching TRBD1. Germline V gives CDR1 MNHNS, CDR2 SASEGT. The CDR3 totals 15 residues. V was clipped by 4 bases and J by 2 bases; unmatched bases: 8. Written as DNA, the CDR3 is TGTGCCAGCAGTGCGGCCGGGACAGTAACCTACGAGCAGTACTTC. Amino acid sequence: CASSAAGTVTYEQYF.

V is TRBV19 and J is TRBJ2-7; 15 bases line up with TRBD2. CDR1 LNHDA and CDR2 SQIVND come from the germline V gene (reference sequence). The ends lost 5 bases at V and 2 bases at J; junction bases unmatched: 4. CDR3 size: 16 residues. The DNA for the CDR3 is TGTGCCAGTAGTGCGGGACTAGCGGGAGGACCCTACGAGCAGTACTTC. It is translated as CASSAGLAGGPYEQYF.

V usage is TRBV27 and J usage is TRBJ1-1; a possible D gene is TRBD1 (6 bases). The CDR3 is 12 residues long. V lost 2 bases and J 6 bases, leaving 7 bases between the germline ends. Germline-derived CDR1 and CDR2 are MNHEY and SMNVEV (reference sequence). CDR3 in DNA: TGTGCCAGCAGTTTAAACAGGGCTGAAGCTTTCTTT. As protein: CASSLNRAEAFF.

As DNA, the CDR3 is TGTGCCAGCAGTTCTCAACAGGGTGACAAAAACATTCAGTACTTC. Its protein is CASSSQQGDKNIQYF. The rearrangement joins TRBV28 to TRBJ2-4, with D possibly matching TRBD1 (6 bases). The germline CDR1 and CDR2 sequences are MDHEN and SYDVKM. Trimming took 4 bases from V and 3 from J, leaving 13 bases between them. The CDR3 loop spans 15 amino acids. Looking up the rest from reference TRBV28 and TRBJ2-4 gives the full variable domain: DVKVTQSSRYLVKRTGEKVFLECVQDMDHENMFWYRQDPGLGLRLIYFSYDVKMKEKGDIPEGYSVSREKKERFSLILESASTNQTSMYLCASSSQQGDKNIQYFGAGTRLSVL.

The chain employs TRBV5-4 and TRBJ1-2, with 9 bases lining up with TRBD1. This CDR3 comprises 14 residues. CDR1 and CDR2 from the germline V gene are SGHNT and YYREEE (reference sequence). V gave up 4 bases and J gave up 4 bases; unmatched junction bases: 5. CDR3 sequence: CASSVDRGAYGYTF. In nucleotides, the CDR3 is TGTGCCAGCAGCGTGGACAGGGGTGCCTATGGCTACACCTTC.

This clone was detected only a few times. The sample has other DNA sequences that encode this CDR3 too. The chain carries TRBV18 and TRBJ1-1, with a weak D call TRBD1 (5 bases). The V gene's germline CDR1 is KGHSH and CDR2 LQKENI. The CDR3 covers 14 residues. Trimming removed 3 bases from V and 2 bases from J, with 10 bases in between. Here the CDR3 DNA reads TGTGCCAGCTCACCCCAAGGGGCAAACACTGAAGCTTTCTTT. Encoded protein: CASSPQGANTEAFF.

This sequence joins TRBV7-9 and TRBJ1-1; no definite D call. The ends were cut back, 4 bases at V and 4 bases at J, with 10 bases in the middle. CDR1 is SEHNR, CDR2 FQNEAQ, per germline (reference sequence). This CDR3 contains 13 residues. The CDR3 region has the DNA TGTGCCAGCAGCTCTTCGACGGGCACTGAAGCTTTCTTT. Amino acids: CASSSSTGTEAFF.

A single count supports this clone. The chain employs TRBV10-2 and TRBJ1-6; D remains unclear. Germline assignment: CDR1 WSHSY and CDR2 SAAADI. There are 15 residues in the CDR3. Trimming shortened V by 2 bases and J by 6 bases, and 11 bases separated the two germline ends. CDR3 nucleotides: TGCGCCAGCAGTGAGATCGGACTGATTAATTCACCCCTCCACTTT. As protein: CASSEIGLINSPLHF.

The rearrangement uses TRBV5-1 and TRBJ2-5; TRBD2 matches at 7 bases. The J segment lost 6 bases and the V segment lost 0 bases, leaving 11 bases of the junction unmatched. Germline loops: CDR1 SGHRS, CDR2 YFSETQ. The CDR3 consists of 16 residues. CDR3 amino acids: CASSLGRGGRIQTQYF. The CDR3 DNA is TGCGCCAGCAGCTTGGGAAGGGGAGGGAGGATACAGACCCAGTACTTC.

V is TRBV5-1 and J is TRBJ2-3; D might be TRBD2 (5 bases). Germline CDR1 is SGHRS and CDR2 is YFSETQ. V was cut by 2 bases and J by 3 bases, with 13 bases left in between. There are 15 residues in the CDR3. The CDR3: CASSLSSLRTDTQYF. In DNA, the CDR3 is TGCGCCAGCAGCTTATCTAGCTTGAGGACAGATACGCAGTATTTT. The variable domain in full, completed from reference TRBV5-1 and TRBJ2-3, reads KAGVTQTPRYLIKTRGQQVTLSCSPISGHRSVSWYQQTPGQGLQFLFEYFSETQRNKGNFPGRFSGRQFSNSRSEMNVSTLELGDSALYLCASSLSSLRTDTQYFGPGTRLTVL.

The chain employs TRBV2 and TRBJ1-5; D uncertain. The CDR3 totals 13 residues. CDR1 is SNHLY and CDR2 is FYNNEI in the germline V gene. Trimming stripped 6 bases from V and 1 base from J, with 7 bases between. CDR3 sequence reads: CASRRESNQPQHF. CDR3 in DNA: TGTGCCAGCAGACGGGAAAGCAATCAGCCCCAGCATTTT. The full variable domain, rest sourced from reference TRBV2 and TRBJ1-5, is EPEVTQTPSHQVTQMGQEVILRCVPISNHLYFYWYRQILGQKVEFLVSFYNNEISEKSEIFDDQFSVERPDGSNFTLKIRSTKLEDSAMYFCASRRESNQPQHFGDGTRLSIL.

This rearrangement joins TRBV28 to TRBJ2-7, with D possibly matching TRBD1 (5 bases). Per germline, CDR1 MDHEN and CDR2 SYDVKM. The CDR3 contains 14 residues. The V and J ends lost 2 bases and 2 bases respectively, with 10 bases between them. CDR3 in DNA: TGTGCCAGCAGTTTAAGCAGGGCTACCTACGAGCAGTACTTC. It translates to CASSLSRATYEQYF.

The genes are TRBV7-2 and TRBJ2-7, with D tentatively TRBD1 (6 bases). V was trimmed by 2 bases and J by 4 bases, leaving 12 bases between them. Germline CDR1 is SGHTA and CDR2 is FQGNSA. The CDR3 totals 14 residues. Written as DNA, the CDR3 is TGTGCCAGCAGCTTAATTCCGCAGGGGTACGAGCAGTACTTC. Translated, it gives CASSLIPQGYEQYF.

This chain connects TRBV27 to TRBJ2-5; D may be TRBD1 (5 bases). CDR1 is MNHEY and CDR2 is SMNVEV in the germline V gene (reference sequence). The V end was cut by 7 bases, the J end by 11 bases, with 14 bases between. CDR3 size: 11 residues. The CDR3: CASIWGGEQYF. DNA of the CDR3: TGTGCCAGCATATGGGGCGGAGAGCAGTACTTC.

V usage is TRBV28 and J usage is TRBJ2-5; a possible D gene is TRBD1 (6 bases). With the DNA end fitting TRBJ2-7 better, the J assignment may be wrong. Germline V gene data show CDR1 as MDHEN and CDR2 as SYDVKM. The CDR3 is made up of 13 amino acids. The CDR3 bases are TGTGCCAGCAGTTTCTTGGGGGCAAACGAGCAGTACTTC. It encodes CASSFLGANEQYF.

The V gene is TRBV28, the J gene TRBJ1-2; TRBD1 aligns across 7 bases. Trimming at V came to 7 bases and at J to 3 bases, leaving 5 bases not matched to a gene. In germline, CDR1 is MDHEN, CDR2 SYDVKM. CDR3 length equals 13 residues. CDR3 sequence (DNA): TGTGCCAGCAAAGGGGGCGCGTACTATGGCTACACCTTC. This sequence encodes CASKGGAYYGYTF.

The chain is built from TRBV18 and TRBJ2-3; the D gene is possibly TRBD2 (6 bases). CDR1 is KGHSH and CDR2 is LQKENI in the germline V gene. There are 15 residues in the CDR3. The V and J ends lost 0 bases and 6 bases respectively, with 13 bases between them. CDR3 nucleotides: TGTGCCAGCTCACCACCAGGCGGGATCGGGGATACGCAGTATTTT. This gives the protein CASSPPGGIGDTQYF.

This chain uses TRBV5-1 with TRBJ2-3, with 9 bases lining up with TRBD2. Per germline, CDR1 SGHRS and CDR2 YFSETQ. V trimming: 4 bases; J trimming: 3 bases; junction bases outside the gene matches: 6. The CDR3 spans 15 residues. The CDR3 bases are TGCGCCAGCAGCACTAGCGGGCTTTTGACAGATACGCAGTATTTT. Protein product: CASSTSGLLTDTQYF. Looking up the rest from reference TRBV5-1 and TRBJ2-3 gives the full variable domain: KAGVTQTPRYLIKTRGQQVTLSCSPISGHRSVSWYQQTPGQGLQFLFEYFSETQRNKGNFPGRFSGRQFSNSRSEMNVSTLELGDSALYLCASSTSGLLTDTQYFGPGTRLTVL.